The 30 T cell receptor beta chains below come from one sample, sequenced in a study of identical twins (dated by TCRdb to the mid-2010s). Library preparation used 5' RACE. TCRdb shows the sequencer as Illumina HiSeq 2000. Through fastp at Q25 and MiXCR, TCRdb rebuilt clones from the public reads, retaining in-frame beta chains. Each CDR3 protein appears once, grouped with its most common genes and DNA. This sample holds some 900,000 distinct CDR3 sequences; more than 9% were observed only once. Around 1.5% of the sample is taken by the ten largest. These sequences were also reported in another study, on yellow fever vaccine responses in identical twins.

The sample taken for sequencing was PBMCs. The receptors shown here come from a woman in her late teens or twenties in good health.

This clonotype was detected a few times. The chain is built from TRBV24-1 and TRBJ1-5; no clear D. There are 14 residues in the CDR3. V was clipped by 5 bases and J by 0 bases, with 7 bases between them. The V gene's germline CDR1 is KGHDR and CDR2 SFDVKD. CDR3 sequence (DNA): TGTGCCACCAGTGCTCCCTATAGCAATCAGCCCCAGCATTTT. Amino acids: CATSAPYSNQPQHF.

The chain employs TRBV14 and TRBJ2-1, with D perhaps assigned TRBD1 or TRBD2 (7 bases each). The germline CDR1 and CDR2 sequences are SGHDN and FVKESK. V lost 1 base, J lost 3 bases, and 13 bases lay in between. The CDR3 is made up of 16 amino acids. DNA for the CDR3: TGTGCCAGCAGCCAAGTCTCAGGGGGGGTCTACAATGAGCAGTTCTTC. This codes for CASSQVSGGVYNEQFF.

The genes are TRBV7-9 and TRBJ1-5; D is unresolved. Trimming removed 5 bases from V and 4 bases from J, with 12 bases in between. In germline, CDR1 is SEHNR, CDR2 FQNEAQ (reference sequence). The CDR3 extends over 14 amino acids. CDR3 nucleotides: TGTGCCAGCAGCCACTCCGGGCCTAATCAGCCCCAGCATTTT. It is translated as CASSHSGPNQPQHF.

This clonotype was detected ten times or more. The chain combines TRBV4-1 with TRBJ2-7; D gene ambiguous. V shed 0 bases and J shed 3 bases, with 15 bases lying between them. CDR3 size: 16 residues. Germline CDR1 MGHRA, CDR2 YSYEKL. In nucleotides, the CDR3 is TGCGCCAGCAGCCAAGAACCGAATCCAGCGCTCTACGAGCAGTACGTC. It codes for CASSQEPNPALYEQYV.

J is TRBJ2-7 and V is TRBV28; 9 bases match TRBD2. CDR1 is MDHEN and CDR2 is SYDVKM in the germline V gene. Trimming at V came to 3 bases and at J to 4 bases, leaving 10 bases not matched to a gene. CDR3 length equals 16 residues. DNA of the CDR3: TGTGCCAGCAGTTTTCGCCGAAGCGGGGGGAGGTACGAGCAGTACGTC. It encodes CASSFRRSGGRYEQYV.

This clonotype was picked up a small number of times. V gene TRBV5-6 combines with J gene TRBJ2-3, with 8 bases that match TRBD2. Germline CDR1 reads SGHDT; CDR2 reads YYEEEE. The CDR3 is 17 residues long. V was clipped by 2 bases and J by 0 bases; unmatched bases: 8. The CDR3 loop reads CASSLLTSAPSTDTQYF. Written as DNA, the CDR3 is TGTGCCAGCAGCTTACTGACTAGCGCCCCTAGCACAGATACGCAGTATTTT.

The chain has TRBV20-1 and TRBJ2-7; a possible D gene is TRBD2 (6 bases). Trimming left V 5 bases short and J 3 bases short, with 29 bases between. CDR3 length equals 18 residues. From germline, CDR1 is DFQATT and CDR2 SNEGSKA (reference sequence). The CDR3 nucleotides are TGCAGTGCTCCGCGGGCTAGCGCGGGCCCTGAGGGACTCTACGAGCAGTACTTC. Its translation is CSAPRASAGPEGLYEQYF.

The chain combines TRBV12-3 or TRBV12-4 with TRBJ2-2; D remains ambiguous. Trimming took off 2 bases at V and 2 bases at J, with 9 bases between the two ends. The CDR3 contains 15 residues. CDR3 sequence: CASSLRAGNTGELFF. The CDR3 DNA reads as TGTGCCAGCAGTTTAAGGGCAGGTAACACCGGGGAGCTGTTTTTT.

This chain uses TRBV6-1 with TRBJ2-3, with 9 bases lining up with TRBD2. CDR3 length equals 16 residues. CDR1 and CDR2 (germline): MNHNS, SASEGT. Germline trimming cut 6 bases from V and 5 bases from J; bases unmatched to any gene: 12. CDR3 region: CASRPRTSGSGDTQYF. The CDR3 DNA sequence: TGTGCCAGCAGGCCCCGTACTAGCGGGTCCGGAGATACGCAGTATTTT.

This clonotype was counted at least ten times. The chain combines TRBV5-1 with TRBJ2-7; 7 bases are a match to TRBD1. Trimming at V came to 0 bases and at J to 2 bases, leaving 2 bases not matched to a gene. CDR3 length: 14 residues. Germline loops: CDR1 SGHRS, CDR2 YFSETQ. The CDR3 sequence is CASSLDRGPYEQYF. In nucleotides, the CDR3 is TGCGCCAGCAGCTTGGATAGGGGGCCCTACGAGCAGTACTTC.

This clonotype was counted a single time. DNA of the CDR3: TGTGCCAGCAGTGCCAAAGGGGTTTTAGGACTACCTAAATTTAAACAAGAGACCCAGTACTTC. This translates into CASSAKGVLGLPKFKQETQYF. The chain couples TRBV27 to TRBJ2-5; a possible D gene is TRBD2 (6 bases). Trimming took off 5 bases at V and 2 bases at J, with 33 bases between the two ends. CDR3 size: 21 residues. From germline, CDR1 is MNHEY and CDR2 SMNVEV (reference sequence).

This clonotype was seen ten or more times. The V gene is TRBV28, the J gene TRBJ2-7; D remains unclear. V was pared by 7 bases and J by 0 bases, with 7 bases between. The CDR3 extends over 12 amino acids. Germline CDR1 MDHEN, CDR2 SYDVKM. The CDR3 here is CASNTRSYEQYF. The CDR3 region has the DNA TGTGCCAGCAACACCCGCTCCTACGAGCAGTACTTC.

This sequence joins TRBV11-2 and TRBJ2-2, with a weak D call TRBD2 (5 bases). The CDR3 is 15 amino acids. Trimming shortened V by 2 bases and J by 1 base, and 8 bases separated the two germline ends. The germline gives CDR1 SGHAT, CDR2 FQNNGV. The CDR3 protein is CASSLLARNTGELFF. The CDR3 DNA reads TGTGCCAGCAGCTTATTAGCGAGGAACACCGGGGAGCTGTTTTTT.

This clonotype has a handful of counts. The V call is TRBV10-3, the J call TRBJ2-3; D remains ambiguous. The CDR3 totals 17 residues. Germline CDR1 and CDR2: ENHRY and SYGVKD. With 0 bases removed from V and 1 base from J, the gap between germline ends came to 14 bases. CDR3 region: CAISESFRLLGTDTQYF. CDR3 nucleotide sequence: TGTGCCATCAGTGAGTCGTTTAGGTTATTGGGCACAGATACGCAGTATTTT.

The chain combines TRBV28 with TRBJ2-1, with TRBD2 identical over 7 bases. The CDR3 loop spans 17 amino acids. The germline V gene encodes CDR1 MDHEN and CDR2 SYDVKM. Trimming removed 5 bases from V and 3 bases from J; junction bases left unmatched: 13. CDR3 residues: CASSDPWRSGDYNEQFF. The CDR3 region has the DNA TGTGCCAGCAGTGACCCATGGAGGAGCGGGGACTACAATGAGCAGTTCTTC.

Only a few counts were recorded for this clonotype. The rearrangement links TRBV7-6 to TRBJ2-5; D not certain. CDR1 and CDR2 (germline): SGHVS, FNYEAQ. CDR3 length: 15 amino acids. Trimming shortened V by 5 bases and J by 1 base, and 14 bases separated the two germline ends. CDR3 coding DNA: TGTGCCAGCAGCCCAAATAGGGCCTTCCAAGAGACCCAGTACTTC. As protein: CASSPNRAFQETQYF.

This rearrangement joins TRBV20-1 to TRBJ2-7; the D gene is possibly TRBD1 (5 bases). Germline V CDR1 and CDR2: DFQATT, SNEGSKA (reference sequence). Between the trimmed V and J ends, which lost 6 bases and 1 base, there was a span of 19 bases. The CDR3 extends over 15 amino acids. CDR3 coding DNA: TGCAGTGCGAGAAGGCCAGGGTCTATATCCTACGAGCAGTACGTC. Translated, it gives CSARRPGSISYEQYV.

Only a few counts were recorded for this clonotype. V gene TRBV11-1 combines with J gene TRBJ2-5, with D hard to call. V lost 2 bases, J lost 1 base, and 20 bases lay in between. CDR1 SGHAT and CDR2 FQDESV come from the germline V gene (reference sequence). The CDR3 is 18 residues long. The CDR3 DNA follows: TGTGCCAGCAGCTTATCGGTGGAACACTCGAGGTTCCAAGAGACCCAGTACTTC. Translated: CASSLSVEHSRFQETQYF.

This clonotype appeared many times. The genes are TRBV20-1 and TRBJ2-7; 7 bases line up with TRBD2. Trimming removed 0 bases from V and 9 bases from J; junction bases left unmatched: 8. This CDR3 has 13 residues. Germline CDR1 DFQATT, CDR2 SNEGSKA (reference sequence). The DNA of the CDR3 is TGCAGTGCTAGAGATTCTGGCGGGAGAGTGCAGTACTTC. The encoded protein is CSARDSGGRVQYF.

This clonotype was recorded a few times. The chain joins TRBV28 to TRBJ2-5, with D unclear. CDR1 and CDR2 from the germline V gene are MDHEN and SYDVKM. The CDR3 contains 18 residues. V lost 3 bases and J 3 bases, leaving 23 bases between the germline ends. This chain's CDR3 is CASSFVRFMLSEKETQYF. The CDR3 nucleotides are TGTGCCAGCAGTTTCGTAAGGTTTATGCTCTCCGAAAAAGAGACCCAGTACTTC.

The rearrangement uses TRBV5-1 and TRBJ2-1; D ambiguous. V lost 4 bases to trimming and J lost 5 bases, with 13 bases between them. The CDR3 contains 14 residues. Germline V gene data show CDR1 as SGHRS and CDR2 as YFSETQ. DNA for the CDR3: TGCGCCAGCAGCCCGGGCCCCGAGCACAATGAGCAGTTCTTC. This sequence encodes CASSPGPEHNEQFF.

This clonotype was detected a few times. V is TRBV7-9 and J is TRBJ2-7; unclear D gene. Trimming removed 7 bases from V and 5 bases from J, with 9 bases in between. The germline V gene has CDR1 SEHNR and CDR2 FQNEAQ (reference sequence). This CDR3 spans 11 amino acids. DNA for the CDR3: TGTGCCAGCAAGAAACTGGACGAGCAGTACTTC. Residues: CASKKLDEQYF.

This clonotype was detected only once. This chain joins TRBV29-1 and TRBJ1-1; weak D call: TRBD1 (5 bases). Trimming pared 4 bases from V and 1 base from J, leaving 10 bases between. This CDR3 comprises 13 residues. Germline assignment: CDR1 SQVTM and CDR2 ANQGSEA. CDR3 region: CSVVEGPNTEAFF. The CDR3 DNA sequence: TGCAGCGTTGTGGAGGGGCCGAACACTGAAGCTTTCTTT. Supplemented by reference TRBV29-1 and TRBJ1-1, the full variable domain reads SAVISQKPSRDICQRGTSLTIQCQVDSQVTMMFWYRQQPGQSLTLIATANQGSEATYESGFVIDKFPISRPNLTFSTLTVSNMSPEDSSIYLCSVVEGPNTEAFFGQGTRLTVV.

In its sample, this clonotype was seen a few times. This chain connects TRBV18 to TRBJ2-1; 8 nucleotides align to TRBD2. V shed 6 bases, J shed 3 bases, and the junction held 7 bases outside the gene matches. The CDR3 sequence is 15 residues long. The V gene's germline CDR1 is KGHSH and CDR2 LQKENI. For the CDR3, the DNA is TGTGCCAGCTCTGCTCCGAGCGGGAGCTACAATGAGCAGTTCTTC. Its protein product is CASSAPSGSYNEQFF.

The V gene is TRBV20-1, the J gene TRBJ2-7; D remains unclear. The CDR3 contains 12 residues. CDR1 DFQATT and CDR2 SNEGSKA come from the germline V gene (reference sequence). Between the trimmed V and J ends, which lost 7 bases and 0 bases, there was a span of 10 bases. As DNA, the CDR3 is TGCAGTGTCTTCGTGAGCTCCTACGAGCAGTACGTC. Translated: CSVFVSSYEQYV.

This clonotype was observed a handful of times. This chain connects TRBV11-2 to TRBJ2-1; TRBD2 aligns across 9 bases. The length of the CDR3 is 16 residues. From germline, CDR1 is SGHAT and CDR2 FQNNGV. Trimming cost V 5 bases and J 2 bases; bases outside gene matches: 7. The CDR3 bases are TGTGCCAGCAGCCCCATCGGCGGGGGGGCCTACAATGAGCAGTTCTTC. This sequence encodes CASSPIGGGAYNEQFF.

This clonotype has a count of ten or more. V is TRBV7-8 and J is TRBJ2-1, with D possibly being TRBD1 or TRBD2 (6 bases each). Germline V gives CDR1 SGHVS, CDR2 FQNEAQ. The CDR3 runs 15 residues. Trimming removed 1 base at V and 7 bases at J, with 14 bases between. The CDR3 spells CASSLGVGGPNEQFF. CDR3 sequence (DNA): TGTGCCAGCAGCTTAGGAGTTGGGGGGCCTAATGAGCAGTTCTTC.

At least ten counts were recorded for this clonotype. The V call is TRBV2, the J call TRBJ1-5, with D hard to call. CDR1 and CDR2 (germline): SNHLY, FYNNEI. The ends were cut back, 7 bases at V and 0 bases at J, with 13 bases in the middle. The CDR3 loop spans 15 amino acids. DNA of the CDR3: TGTGCCAGCACTTACAGCACCTATAGCAATCAGCCCCAGCATTTT. Its protein is CASTYSTYSNQPQHF.

The chain employs TRBV20-1 and TRBJ2-7; 7 nucleotides align to TRBD2. CDR1 is DFQATT and CDR2 is SNEGSKA in the germline V gene (reference sequence). Trimming took 6 bases from V and 2 from J; bases not matched to a gene: 16. This CDR3 region has 16 residues. The CDR3 coding sequence is TGCAGTGCGATCGGGGCTAGCGGTATCGAAGCCTACGAGCAGTACTTC. This codes for CSAIGASGIEAYEQYF.

The rearrangement joins TRBV15 to TRBJ2-3; 10 positions agree with TRBD2. The CDR3 is 17 residues long. Germline V gene data show CDR1 as LNHNV and CDR2 as YYDKDF (reference sequence). With 0 bases clipped from V and 4 bases from J, the junction kept 7 bases outside the gene matches. In DNA form, the CDR3 reads TGTGCCACCAGCAGAGATTTGCTAGCGGGAGTGGCAGATACGCAGTATTTT. Protein: CATSRDLLAGVADTQYF.